This T cell receptor beta chain was sequenced for a study of OX40 agonist ivuxolimab in advanced cancers. CDR3 length equals 12 residues. From germline, CDR1 is SGHNT and CDR2 YYREEE (reference sequence). Between the trimmed V and J ends, which lost 3 bases and 5 bases, there was a span of 5 bases. The method was immunoSEQ multiplex PCR; TCRdb's version includes in-frame clones alone and lacks a portion of them. The sample holds more than 100,000 clones, less than 95% seen once. The chain has TRBV5-4 and TRBJ1-4; D unclear. The sample here was CD4+ or CD8+ T cells sorted from blood, taken in a trial of the OX40 agonist ivuxolimab. The sequence came from an adult with an advanced solid tumor such as melanoma, head and neck, liver or kidney cancer. The CDR3 sequence: CASSSWNEKLFF. The CDR3 DNA reads as TGTGCCAGCAGCTCCTGGAATGAAAAACTGTTTTTT.